This T cell receptor (beta chain) was identified during a study of T cells in localized non-small cell lung cancer. Study-level points and caveats: Elevated circulating T cell density in blood was associated with longer overall survival. Highest T cell clonality was seen in uninvolved adjacent lung, surpassing that measured in tumor. Adjacent lung was found to contain a median approximately 60 of the top 100 tumor clones.

V lost 0 bases, J lost 5 bases, and 11 bases lay in between. Germline V gene lookup returns CDR1 SGHRS and CDR2 YFSETQ. There are 14 residues in the CDR3. Only in-frame clones appear in the TCRdb table, and some are missing; sequencing was by immunoSEQ multiplex PCR. Of around 53,000 clones listed, 80% are singletons. Concerning this clone itself: Its antigen remains unknown.

The material was PBMCs, obtained before any cancer treatment. The clonotype originates from a woman aged 40-69 years with stage II lung adenocarcinoma. This chain connects TRBV5-1 to TRBJ1-2; D not certain. The CDR3 region has the DNA TGCGCCAGCAGCTTGGAAGGTGCTTGGTATGGCTACACCTTC. Protein: CASSLEGAWYGYTF.